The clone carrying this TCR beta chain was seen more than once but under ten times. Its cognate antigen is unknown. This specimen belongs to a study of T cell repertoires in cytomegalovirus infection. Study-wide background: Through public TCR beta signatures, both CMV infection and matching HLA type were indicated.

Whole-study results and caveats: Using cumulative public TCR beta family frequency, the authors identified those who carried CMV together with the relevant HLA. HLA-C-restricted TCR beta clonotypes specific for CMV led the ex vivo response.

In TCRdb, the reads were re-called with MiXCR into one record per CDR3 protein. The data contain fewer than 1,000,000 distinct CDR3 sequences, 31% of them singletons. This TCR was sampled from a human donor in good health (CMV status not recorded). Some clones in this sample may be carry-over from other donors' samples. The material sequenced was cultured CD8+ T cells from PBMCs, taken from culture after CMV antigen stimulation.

CDR3 loop: CASRKLGQETQYF. The CDR3 bases are TGTGCCAGCAGAAAGCTTGGGCAAGAGACCCAGTACTTC. The chain has TRBV6-1 and TRBJ2-5; no firm D call. Per germline, CDR1 MNHNS and CDR2 SASEGT. The V and J ends lost 6 bases and 2 bases respectively, with 10 bases between them. The length of the CDR3 is 13 residues.